The 16 T cell receptor beta chains reported below all come from one sample, sequenced in a study of blood T cells in healthy people across ages. The second PCR ran roughly 7 to 11 cycles with a sample-barcoded 5' primer and J-beta primers. MiXCR, applied by TCRdb to the 5' RACE reads, yields one record per CDR3 protein. The sample contains hundreds of thousands of distinct CDR3 sequences, roughly 24% of which appear only once. The same sample was also used in a study of T cells of mothers and their children.

The sample comprised blood. These receptors all come from a boy younger than 18 in good health.

With regard to this clonotype: One end of the junction is discordant with germline, which a read error may explain. The chain uses TRBV12-3 or TRBV12-4 and TRBJ1-5, with D maybe TRBD1 (5 bases). This CDR3 has 17 residues. CDR3 DNA sequence: TGTGCCAGCAGTTTAGTATGGGGCTCCTACCCAAATCAGGCCCAGCATTTT. Encoded protein: CASSLVWGSYPNQAQHF.

The chain has TRBV29-1 and TRBJ2-5; weak D call: TRBD2 (6 bases). With 3 bases removed from V and 7 bases from J, the gap between germline ends came to 12 bases. The V gene's germline CDR1 is SQVTM and CDR2 ANQGSEA. The CDR3 runs 12 residues. CDR3 residues: CSVDGGTGTQYF. The DNA for the CDR3 is TGCAGCGTTGATGGAGGGACGGGGACCCAGTACTTC.

The V gene is TRBV5-1, the J gene TRBJ1-1; maybe TRBD1 (6 bases). CDR3 length: 15 residues. The germline CDR1 and CDR2 sequences are SGHRS and YFSETQ. Trimming removed 4 bases at V and 6 bases at J, with 19 bases between. This chain's CDR3 is CASSLGGVAGPEAFF. CDR3 nucleotides: TGCGCCAGCAGCCTAGGGGGAGTAGCAGGGCCTGAAGCTTTCTTT.

This chain connects TRBV29-1 to TRBJ2-3; 9 bases fit TRBD2. Germline V lookup: CDR1 SQVTM, CDR2 ANQGSEA. J gave up 0 bases and V 5 bases, and 9 bases lay outside the gene matches. The CDR3 contains 16 residues. The CDR3 spells CSVLGLASVSTDTQYF. The DNA for the CDR3 is TGCAGCGTTTTAGGACTAGCGTCTGTCAGCACAGATACGCAGTATTTT.

This clonotype appeared a few times. The chain couples TRBV20-1 to TRBJ1-1, with TRBD1 identical over 8 bases. CDR1 and CDR2 from the germline V gene are DFQATT and SNEGSKA (reference sequence). The CDR3 totals 13 residues. Unmatched junction bases numbered 10, after V lost 6 bases and J lost 7 bases. CDR3 bases: TGCAGTGCCCCCGGACAGGGAGGTCATGAAGCTTTCTTT. Protein sequence: CSAPGQGGHEAFF.

The chain carries TRBV29-1 and TRBJ2-5, with TRBD2 identical over 8 bases. Germline V gene data show CDR1 as SQVTM and CDR2 as ANQGSEA. The CDR3 extends over 13 amino acids. With V trimmed by 7 bases and J by 3 bases, 7 bases remained unmatched. The DNA of the CDR3 is TGCAGCGCTCGGGGGGGGTTAAAAGAGACCCAGTACTTC. Translating it yields CSARGGLKETQYF. The entire variable domain, with the rest obtained from reference TRBV29-1 and TRBJ2-5, is as follows: SAVISQKPSRDICQRGTSLTIQCQVDSQVTMMFWYRQQPGQSLTLIATANQGSEATYESGFVIDKFPISRPNLTFSTLTVSNMSPEDSSIYLCSARGGLKETQYFGPGTRLLVL.

This clonotype occurred a few times. The CDR3 DNA reads as TGTGCCAGCACTTCATCAGATGGAGGGACCGAGAGATACGAGCAGTACTTC. It yields the protein CASTSSDGGTERYEQYF. The V gene is TRBV7-9, the J gene TRBJ2-7, with D perhaps matching TRBD2 (6 bases). Per germline, CDR1 SEHNR and CDR2 FQNEAQ (reference sequence). This CDR3 contains 17 residues. V shed 7 bases and J shed 4 bases, with 26 bases lying between them.

This chain connects TRBV11-2 to TRBJ2-1; 11 bases are shared with TRBD2. In germline, CDR1 is SGHAT, CDR2 FQNNGV. The CDR3 runs 15 residues. J gave up 4 bases and V 10 bases, and 9 bases lay outside the gene matches. This chain's CDR3 is CATRRLAGPYNEQFF. In DNA, the CDR3 is TGTGCCACCCGAAGACTAGCGGGGCCATACAATGAGCAGTTCTTC.

This chain links TRBV30 with TRBJ1-1; D is unresolved. This CDR3 contains 12 residues. Germline values: CDR1 GTSNPN, CDR2 SVGIG (reference sequence). Trimming cost V 1 base and J 0 bases, with 3 bases left between them. Here the CDR3 DNA reads TGTGCCTGGAGTGGGATGAACACTGAAGCTTTCTTT. Translated: CAWSGMNTEAFF.

The J gene is TRBJ1-2, the V gene TRBV30; D is ambiguous. The CDR3 consists of 13 residues. Trimming stripped 0 bases from V and 2 bases from J, with 7 bases between. Germline V CDR1 and CDR2: GTSNPN, SVGIG (reference sequence). CDR3 DNA: TGTGCCTGGAGTGTTGATGAAAACTATGGCTACACCTTC. Translated, it gives CAWSVDENYGYTF.

V and J are TRBV7-3 and TRBJ2-1; D could derive from TRBD1 or TRBD2 (5 bases each). Germline lookup yields CDR1 SGHTA and CDR2 FQGTGA. The V end lost 2 bases, the J end lost 2 bases, and 13 bases lay between the germline ends. The CDR3 runs to 16 residues. CDR3 protein: CASSLDGGVAYNEQFF. The CDR3, as DNA: TGTGCCAGCAGCTTAGATGGGGGAGTAGCCTACAATGAGCAGTTCTTC.

This rearrangement joins TRBV4-2 to TRBJ2-7, with D unclear. V lost 0 bases and J 5 bases, leaving 14 bases between the germline ends. Germline V lookup: CDR1 LGHNA, CDR2 YNFKEQ. This CDR3 is 15 amino acids long. CDR3 sequence reads: CASSQDMGEGNEQYF. CDR3 sequence (DNA): TGTGCCAGCAGCCAAGATATGGGTGAAGGGAACGAGCAGTACTTC.

This rearrangement joins TRBV20-1 to TRBJ1-4, with unresolved D. The V and J ends lost 3 bases and 3 bases respectively, with 8 bases between them. Germline CDR1 reads DFQATT; CDR2 reads SNEGSKA (reference sequence). CDR3 length equals 13 residues. The CDR3 nucleotides read TGCAGTGCTAGCGTGGGCCCTAATGAAAAACTGTTTTTT. It specifies CSASVGPNEKLFF.

The chain links TRBV20-1 to TRBJ2-7; 11 nucleotides align to TRBD1. CDR3 size: 16 residues. The J segment lost 4 bases and the V segment lost 0 bases, leaving 8 bases of the junction unmatched. Germline V gives CDR1 DFQATT, CDR2 SNEGSKA (reference sequence). DNA of the CDR3: TGCAGTGCTAGAGATGGGACAGGGGGAACCCTTTACGAGCAGTACTTC. Residues: CSARDGTGGTLYEQYF.

V usage is TRBV2 and J usage is TRBJ2-3; no firm D call. V gave up 7 bases and J gave up 9 bases, with 17 bases separating them. Germline loops: CDR1 SNHLY, CDR2 FYNNEI. The CDR3 sequence is 13 residues long. DNA of the CDR3: TGTGCCAGCACCGAAGGTATCCGGTTGACGCAGTATTTT. It encodes CASTEGIRLTQYF. Together with reference TRBV2 and TRBJ2-3, the CDR3 gives the full variable domain: EPEVTQTPSHQVTQMGQEVILRCVPISNHLYFYWYRQILGQKVEFLVSFYNNEISEKSEIFDDQFSVERPDGSNFTLKIRSTKLEDSAMYFCASTEGIRLTQYFGPGTRLTVL.

The CDR3 nucleotides are TGTGCCAGCAGCTGGGCGGGGAGCTCCTACAATGAGCAGTTCTTC. Translating it yields CASSWAGSSYNEQFF. This chain uses TRBV7-2 with TRBJ2-1, with D perhaps TRBD2 (6 bases). The ends were cut back, 4 bases at V and 0 bases at J, with 10 bases in the middle. CDR3 length: 15 amino acids. In germline, CDR1 is SGHTA, CDR2 FQGNSA.